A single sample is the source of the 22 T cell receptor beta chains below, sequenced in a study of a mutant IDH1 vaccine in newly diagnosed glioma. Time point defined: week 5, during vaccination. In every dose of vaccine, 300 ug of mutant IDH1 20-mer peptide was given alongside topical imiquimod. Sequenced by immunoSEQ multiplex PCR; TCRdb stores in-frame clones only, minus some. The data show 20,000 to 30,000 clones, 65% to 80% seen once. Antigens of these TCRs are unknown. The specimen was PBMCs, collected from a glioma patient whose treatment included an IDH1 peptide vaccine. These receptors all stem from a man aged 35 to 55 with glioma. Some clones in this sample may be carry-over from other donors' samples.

The CDR3 DNA reads TGTGCCAGCAGCTTACGGGGTCCCGAGGAAGCTTTCTTT. Residues: CASSLRGPEEAFF. This sequence joins TRBV5-5 and TRBJ1-1; D is ambiguous. Trimming pared 2 bases from V and 8 bases from J, leaving 13 bases between. The CDR3 is 13 amino acids. Germline lookup yields CDR1 SGHKS and CDR2 YYEKEE (reference sequence).

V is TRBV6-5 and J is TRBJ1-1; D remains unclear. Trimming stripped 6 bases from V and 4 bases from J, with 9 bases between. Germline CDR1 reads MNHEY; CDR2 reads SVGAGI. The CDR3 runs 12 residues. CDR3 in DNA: TGTGCCAGCAGAACGGACGTCACTGAAGCTTTCTTT. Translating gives CASRTDVTEAFF.

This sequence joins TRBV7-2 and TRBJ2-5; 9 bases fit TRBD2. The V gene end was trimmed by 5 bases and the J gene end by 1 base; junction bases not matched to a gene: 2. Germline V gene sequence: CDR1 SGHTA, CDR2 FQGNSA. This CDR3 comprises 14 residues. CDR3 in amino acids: CASSQAGGQETQYF. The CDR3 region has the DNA TGTGCCAGCAGCCAAGCGGGGGGCCAAGAGACCCAGTACTTC. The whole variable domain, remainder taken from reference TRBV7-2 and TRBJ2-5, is GAGVSQSPSNKVTEKGKDVELRCDPISGHTALYWYRQSLGQGLEFLIYFQGNSAPDKSGLPSDRFSAERTGGSVSTLTIQRTQQEDSAVYLCASSQAGGQETQYFGPGTRLLVL.

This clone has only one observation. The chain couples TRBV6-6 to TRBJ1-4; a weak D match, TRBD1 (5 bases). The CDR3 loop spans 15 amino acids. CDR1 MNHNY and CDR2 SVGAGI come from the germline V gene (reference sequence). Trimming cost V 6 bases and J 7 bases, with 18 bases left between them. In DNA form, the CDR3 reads TGTGCCAGCAGCAACTTTGGGGGAAGGGGTGAAAAACTGTTTTTT. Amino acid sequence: CASSNFGGRGEKLFF.

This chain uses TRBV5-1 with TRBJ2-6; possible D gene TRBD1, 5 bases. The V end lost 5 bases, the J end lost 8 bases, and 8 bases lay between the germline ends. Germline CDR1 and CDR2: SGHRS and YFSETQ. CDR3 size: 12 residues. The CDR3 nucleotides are TGCGCCAGCAGAGGGGATCCCAACGTCCTGACTTTC. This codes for CASRGDPNVLTF. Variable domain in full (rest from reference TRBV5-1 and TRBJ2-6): KAGVTQTPRYLIKTRGQQVTLSCSPISGHRSVSWYQQTPGQGLQFLFEYFSETQRNKGNFPGRFSGRQFSNSRSEMNVSTLELGDSALYLCASRGDPNVLTFGAGSRLTVL.

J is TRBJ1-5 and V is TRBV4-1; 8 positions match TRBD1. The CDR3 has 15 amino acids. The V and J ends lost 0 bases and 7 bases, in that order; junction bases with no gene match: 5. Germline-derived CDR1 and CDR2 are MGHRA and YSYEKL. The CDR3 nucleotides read TGCGCCAGCAGCCAAGATTGGGACAGGAACCAGCCCCAGCATTTT. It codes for CASSQDWDRNQPQHF.

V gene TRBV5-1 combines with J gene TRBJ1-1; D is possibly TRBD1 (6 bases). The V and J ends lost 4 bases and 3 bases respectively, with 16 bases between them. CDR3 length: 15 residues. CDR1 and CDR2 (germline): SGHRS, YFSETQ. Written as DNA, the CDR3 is TGCGCCAGCAGCACCAGGTTACAGGGTGACACTGAAGCTTTCTTT. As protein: CASSTRLQGDTEAFF. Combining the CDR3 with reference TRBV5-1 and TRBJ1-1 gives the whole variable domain KAGVTQTPRYLIKTRGQQVTLSCSPISGHRSVSWYQQTPGQGLQFLFEYFSETQRNKGNFPGRFSGRQFSNSRSEMNVSTLELGDSALYLCASSTRLQGDTEAFFGQGTRLTVV.

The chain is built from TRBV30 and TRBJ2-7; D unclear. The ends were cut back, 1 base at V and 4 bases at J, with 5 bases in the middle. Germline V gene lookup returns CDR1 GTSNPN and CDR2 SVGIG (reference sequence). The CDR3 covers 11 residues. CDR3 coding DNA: TGTGCCTGGAGTGAACCATACGAGCAGTACTTC. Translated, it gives CAWSEPYEQYF.

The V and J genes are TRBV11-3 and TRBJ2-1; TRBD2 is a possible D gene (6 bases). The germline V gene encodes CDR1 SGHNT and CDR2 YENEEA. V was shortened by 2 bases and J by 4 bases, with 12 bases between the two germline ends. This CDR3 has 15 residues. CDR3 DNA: TGTGCCAGCAGCTTATCCGCGGGGCAATACAATGAGCAGTTCTTC. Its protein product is CASSLSAGQYNEQFF.

CDR3 loop: CASSPRLAGGPTQYF. The CDR3 nucleotides are TGTGCCAGCAGCCCCCGACTAGCGGGGGGGCCTACGCAGTATTTT. The rearrangement links TRBV7-9 to TRBJ2-3, with TRBD2 matching over 14 bases. The CDR3 has 15 residues. Looked up from germline, CDR1 is SEHNR and CDR2 is FQNEAQ (reference sequence). V gave up 5 bases and J gave up 8 bases; unmatched junction bases: 6.

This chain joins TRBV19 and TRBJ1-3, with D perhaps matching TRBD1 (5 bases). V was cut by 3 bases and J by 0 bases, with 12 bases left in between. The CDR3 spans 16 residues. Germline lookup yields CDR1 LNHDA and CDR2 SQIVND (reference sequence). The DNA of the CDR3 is TGTGCCAGTAGTATCGGCAGGGAGGTCTCTGGAAACACCATATATTTT. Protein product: CASSIGREVSGNTIYF.

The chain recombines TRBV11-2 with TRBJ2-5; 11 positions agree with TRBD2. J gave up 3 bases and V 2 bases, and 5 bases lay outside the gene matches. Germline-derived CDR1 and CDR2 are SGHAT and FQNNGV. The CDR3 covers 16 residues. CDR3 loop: CASSLLSGGAEETQYF. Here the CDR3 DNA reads TGTGCCAGCAGCTTACTTAGCGGGGGGGCAGAAGAGACCCAGTACTTC.

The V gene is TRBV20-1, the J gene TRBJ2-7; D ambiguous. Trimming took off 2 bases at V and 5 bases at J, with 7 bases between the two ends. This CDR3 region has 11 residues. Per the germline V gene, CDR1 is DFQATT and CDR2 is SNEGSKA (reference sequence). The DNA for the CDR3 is TGCAGTGCTAGATCCAGCCACGAGCAGTACTTC. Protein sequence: CSARSSHEQYF.

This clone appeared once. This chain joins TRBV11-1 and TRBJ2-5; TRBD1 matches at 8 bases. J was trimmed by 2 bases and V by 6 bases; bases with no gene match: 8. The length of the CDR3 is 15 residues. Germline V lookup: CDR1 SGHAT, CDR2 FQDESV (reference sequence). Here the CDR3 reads CASSAGTGDQETQYF. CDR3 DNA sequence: TGTGCCAGCAGTGCCGGGACAGGAGATCAAGAGACCCAGTACTTC.

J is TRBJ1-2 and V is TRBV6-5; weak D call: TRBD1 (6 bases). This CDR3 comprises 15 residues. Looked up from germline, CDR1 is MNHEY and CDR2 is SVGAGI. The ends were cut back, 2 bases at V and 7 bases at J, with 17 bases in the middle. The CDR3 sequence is CASSYETGSLGGYTF. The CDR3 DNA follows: TGTGCCAGCAGTTACGAGACAGGTTCCCTAGGTGGCTACACCTTC.

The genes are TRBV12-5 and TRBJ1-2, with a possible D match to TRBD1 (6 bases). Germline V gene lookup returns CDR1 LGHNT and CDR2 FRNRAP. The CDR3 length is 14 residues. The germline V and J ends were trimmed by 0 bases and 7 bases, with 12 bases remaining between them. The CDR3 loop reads CASGLVSQGGGYTF. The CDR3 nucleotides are TGTGCTAGTGGTTTGGTGTCACAGGGAGGTGGCTACACCTTC. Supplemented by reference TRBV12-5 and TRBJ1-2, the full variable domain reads DARVTQTPRHKVTEMGQEVTMRCQPILGHNTVFWYRQTMMQGLELLAYFRNRAPLDDSGMPKDRFSAEMPDATLATLKIQPSEPRDSAVYFCASGLVSQGGGYTFGSGTRLTVV.

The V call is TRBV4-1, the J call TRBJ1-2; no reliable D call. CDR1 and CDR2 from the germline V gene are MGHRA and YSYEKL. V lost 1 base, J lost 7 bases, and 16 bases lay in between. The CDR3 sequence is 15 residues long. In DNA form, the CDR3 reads TGCGCCAGCAGCCAAGGATCGGGAGTCTTTGCTGGCTACACCTTC. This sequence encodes CASSQGSGVFAGYTF.

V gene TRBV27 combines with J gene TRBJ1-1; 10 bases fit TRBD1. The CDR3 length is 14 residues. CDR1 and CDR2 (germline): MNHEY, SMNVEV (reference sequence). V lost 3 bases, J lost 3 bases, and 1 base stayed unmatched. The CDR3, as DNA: TGTGCCAGCAGTTTGGGACAGGGGCACACTGAAGCTTTCTTT. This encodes CASSLGQGHTEAFF.

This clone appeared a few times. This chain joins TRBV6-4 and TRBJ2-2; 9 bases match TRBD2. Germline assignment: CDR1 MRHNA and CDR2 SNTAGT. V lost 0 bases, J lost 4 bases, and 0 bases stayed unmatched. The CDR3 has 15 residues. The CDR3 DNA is TGTGCCAGCAGTGACTCTAGCGGGGGCACCGGGGAGCTGTTTTTT. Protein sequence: CASSDSSGGTGELFF.

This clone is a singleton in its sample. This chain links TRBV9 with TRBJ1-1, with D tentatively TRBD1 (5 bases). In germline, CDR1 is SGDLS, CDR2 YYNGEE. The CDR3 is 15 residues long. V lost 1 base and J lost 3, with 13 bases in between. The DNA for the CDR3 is TGTGCCAGCAGCGTACAGGGTTTGGGGGACACTGAAGCTTTCTTT. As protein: CASSVQGLGDTEAFF.

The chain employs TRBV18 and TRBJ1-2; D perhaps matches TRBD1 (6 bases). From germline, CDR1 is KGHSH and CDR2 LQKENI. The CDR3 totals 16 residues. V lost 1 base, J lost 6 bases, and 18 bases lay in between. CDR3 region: CASSPLTGRGSDGYTF. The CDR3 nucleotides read TGTGCCAGCTCACCACTTACGGGCAGGGGCTCTGATGGCTACACCTTC.

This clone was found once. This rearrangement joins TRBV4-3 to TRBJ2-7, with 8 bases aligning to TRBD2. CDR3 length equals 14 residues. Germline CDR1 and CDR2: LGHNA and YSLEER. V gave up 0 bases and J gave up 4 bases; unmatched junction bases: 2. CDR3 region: CASSQDSGDYEQYF. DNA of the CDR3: TGCGCCAGCAGCCAAGATAGCGGGGATTACGAGCAGTACTTC.